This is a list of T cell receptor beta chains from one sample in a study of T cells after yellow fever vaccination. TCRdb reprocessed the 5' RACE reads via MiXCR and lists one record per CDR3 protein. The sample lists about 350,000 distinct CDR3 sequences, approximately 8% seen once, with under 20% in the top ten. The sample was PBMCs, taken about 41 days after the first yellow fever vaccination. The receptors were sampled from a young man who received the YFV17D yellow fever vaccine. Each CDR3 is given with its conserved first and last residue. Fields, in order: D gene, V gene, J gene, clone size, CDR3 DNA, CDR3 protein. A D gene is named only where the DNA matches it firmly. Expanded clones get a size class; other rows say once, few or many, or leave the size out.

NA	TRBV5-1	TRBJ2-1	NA	TGCGCCAGCAGCTCCCGGTTACCTTGGGGTACCTCCTACAATGAGCAGTTCTTC	CASSSRLPWGTSYNEQFF
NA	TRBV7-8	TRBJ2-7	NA	TGTGCCAGCAGCTTAGAGATGGGGGTCTACGAGCAGTACTTC	CASSLEMGVYEQYF
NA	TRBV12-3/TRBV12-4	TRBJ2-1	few	TGTGCCAGCAGCAGGGACATATATGAGCAGTTCTTC	CASSRDIYEQFF
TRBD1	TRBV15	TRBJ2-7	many	TGTGCCACCAGCAGAACGGGACAGAGCTACGAGCAGTACTTC	CATSRTGQSYEQYF
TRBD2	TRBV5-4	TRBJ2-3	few	TGTGCCAGCACCCCGACTAGCGGGGGGGCTGGAGATACGCAGTATTTT	CASTPTSGGAGDTQYF
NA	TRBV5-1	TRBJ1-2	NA	TGCGCCAGCAGTTCTCGGACAAACGACTATGGCTACACCTTC	CASSSRTNDYGYTF
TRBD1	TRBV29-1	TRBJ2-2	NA	TGCAGCGTACGTAATCTTGACAGGGCGAACACCGGGGAGCTGTTTTTT	CSVRNLDRANTGELFF
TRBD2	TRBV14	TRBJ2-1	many	TGTGCCAGCAGTTACATCACGGGGGGGCGATACAACAATGAGCAGTTCTTC	CASSYITGGRYNNEQFF
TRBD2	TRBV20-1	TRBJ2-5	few	TGCAGTGCCCCGAGGGGGACTAGCGGGGGCAAGGAGACCCAGTACTTC	CSAPRGTSGGKETQYF
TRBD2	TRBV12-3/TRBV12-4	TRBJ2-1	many	TGTGCCAGCAGCCCTAGCGGATCCTACAATGAGCAGTTCTTC	CASSPSGSYNEQFF
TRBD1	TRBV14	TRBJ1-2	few	TGTGCCAGCAGCCAAGGGGGGACAGGCCTCTATGGCTACACCTTC	CASSQGGTGLYGYTF
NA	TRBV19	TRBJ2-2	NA	TGTGCCAGTAGCGGACGCTTAGGTGGGGTCGGGGAGCTGTTTTTT	CASSGRLGGVGELFF
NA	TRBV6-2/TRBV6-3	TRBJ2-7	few	TGTGCCAGCATCTCCAAAGGACTCTCAACTATGGGATACGAGCAGTACTTC	CASISKGLSTMGYEQYF
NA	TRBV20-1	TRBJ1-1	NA	TGCAGTGCTAATCCGGGGAACACTGAAGCTTTCTTT	CSANPGNTEAFF
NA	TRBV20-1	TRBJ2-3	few	TGCTGTGCTAGAGGGGTCGGGGGAGAAGGTTTAGATACGCAGTATTTT	CCARGVGGEGLDTQYF
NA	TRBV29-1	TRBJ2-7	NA	TGCAGCGTTGTTGTCAGCTCCTACGAGCAGTACTTC	CSVVVSSYEQYF
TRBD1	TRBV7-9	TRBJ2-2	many	TGTGCCAGCAGCCCAAGAAGGGGGCCCGCCACCGGGGAGCTGTTTTTT	CASSPRRGPATGELFF
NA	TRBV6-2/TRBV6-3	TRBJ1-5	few	TGTGCCAGCAGTTACACAAATCAGCCCCAGCATTTT	CASSYTNQPQHF